Presented here are 24 T cell receptor beta chains from one specimen sequenced in a study of shared clonotypes between healthy human individuals. The data were produced by immunoSEQ multiplex PCR, yet TCRdb's version contains in-frame clones alone and is incomplete. The sample lists about 980,000 clones, 60% to 85% occurring once. The specimen sequenced was memory CD4+ T cells sorted from blood. Sample subset: CD45RA-negative fraction. These receptors were collected from a man younger than 35 in good health.

The chain has TRBV15 and TRBJ2-5; D is unclear. Germline CDR1 is LNHNV and CDR2 is YYDKDF (reference sequence). The CDR3 totals 17 residues. V shed 0 bases and J shed 0 bases, with 14 bases lying between them. CDR3 in DNA: TGTGCCACCAGCAGAGATCCCTCGAAAGCGTACCAAGAGACCCAGTACTTC. Protein: CATSRDPSKAYQETQYF.

The chain combines TRBV7-9 with TRBJ2-1; 11 bases are a match to TRBD2. The germline V gene encodes CDR1 SEHNR and CDR2 FQNEAQ (reference sequence). Trimming cost V 3 bases and J 2 bases; bases outside gene matches: 6. The CDR3 totals 17 residues. The DNA of the CDR3 is TGTGCCAGCAGCTTCTCCCATAGCGGGAGGGCCTACAATGAGCAGTTCTTC. It specifies CASSFSHSGRAYNEQFF.

The chain couples TRBV19 to TRBJ1-6; D call uncertain. Trimming removed 8 bases at V and 4 bases at J, with 9 bases between. The CDR3 covers 13 residues. The V gene's germline CDR1 is LNHDA and CDR2 SQIVND (reference sequence). CDR3 residues: CASSGGYNSPLHF. DNA for the CDR3: TGTGCCAGTTCGGGCGGATATAATTCACCCCTCCACTTT.

This clone was observed a single time. The rearrangement uses TRBV19 and TRBJ1-1; the D is unclear. This CDR3 comprises 15 residues. V gave up 6 bases and J gave up 0 bases, with 14 bases separating them. Per germline, CDR1 LNHDA and CDR2 SQIVND (reference sequence). DNA of the CDR3: TGTGCCAGTAGCCAGCCGGCCAACATGAACACTGAAGCTTTCTTT. Translating gives CASSQPANMNTEAFF.

As regards this clone: In the same sample, other DNA sequences code for this CDR3. The chain has TRBV30 and TRBJ2-3; D not resolved. The CDR3 extends over 14 amino acids. With 1 base removed from V and 0 bases from J, the gap between germline ends came to 8 bases. Germline V CDR1 and CDR2: GTSNPN, SVGIG (reference sequence). CDR3 DNA: TGTGCCTGGAGTGAGGGCGGAAGCACAGATACGCAGTATTTT. Translating it yields CAWSEGGSTDTQYF. Full variable domain (remainder filled in from reference TRBV30 and TRBJ2-3): SQTIHQWPATLVQPVGSPLSLECTVEGTSNPNLYWYRQAAGRGLQLLFYSVGIGQISSEVPQNLSASRPQDRQFILSSKKLLLSDSGFYLCAWSEGGSTDTQYFGPGTRLTVL.

This clone was observed a few times. This chain connects TRBV5-4 to TRBJ1-2; no definite D call. The germline gives CDR1 SGHNT, CDR2 YYREEE (reference sequence). V lost 0 bases and J 4 bases, leaving 10 bases between the germline ends. The CDR3 is made up of 14 amino acids. The chain's CDR3 is CASSLEGALYGYTF. DNA for the CDR3: TGTGCCAGCAGCTTGGAAGGCGCTCTCTATGGCTACACCTTC.

V is TRBV28 and J is TRBJ1-1; the D gene is possibly TRBD1 (6 bases). This CDR3 has 12 residues. Deletions cut 5 bases from V and 10 bases from J, with 14 bases between. CDR1 and CDR2 (germline): MDHEN, SYDVKM. CDR3 nucleotides: TGTGCCAGCAGTCCTCAACAGGGATCAGCTTTCTTT. Its translation is CASSPQQGSAFF.

This chain connects TRBV5-1 to TRBJ2-5; D possibly corresponds to TRBD2 (5 bases). Germline V gene data show CDR1 as SGHRS and CDR2 as YFSETQ. Trimming pared 7 bases from V and 5 bases from J, leaving 9 bases between. This CDR3 contains 11 residues. In DNA form, the CDR3 reads TGCGCCAGCGCACTAGAGGAGACCCAGTACTTC. Its protein product is CASALEETQYF.

The V and J genes are TRBV4-2 and TRBJ2-3; D perhaps matches TRBD1 (7 bases). This CDR3 has 16 residues. Trimming removed 4 bases at V and 0 bases at J, with 14 bases between. Germline CDR1 is LGHNA and CDR2 is YNFKEQ. Here the CDR3 DNA reads TGTGCCAGCAGCCCTCAGGGGGGTTATAGCACAGATACGCAGTATTTT. Translated: CASSPQGGYSTDTQYF.

The chain carries TRBV4-3 and TRBJ2-3, with 11 nucleotides matching TRBD2. Germline lookup yields CDR1 LGHNA and CDR2 YSLEER. Germline trimming cut 0 bases from V and 3 bases from J; bases unmatched to any gene: 8. CDR3 length: 18 amino acids. In nucleotides, the CDR3 is TGCGCCAGCAGCCAAGAGGCGGGCACTAGCGGGAGAACAGATACGCAGTATTTT. This codes for CASSQEAGTSGRTDTQYF.

V and J are TRBV18 and TRBJ2-3; no clear D. The V end was cut by 3 bases, the J end by 0 bases, with 10 bases between. This CDR3 is built from 15 residues. Germline lookup yields CDR1 KGHSH and CDR2 LQKENI. The CDR3 DNA follows: TGTGCCAGCTCACCCCTACCGGGTAGCACAGATACGCAGTATTTT. It specifies CASSPLPGSTDTQYF.

The chain combines TRBV2 with TRBJ1-1, with D uncertain. Germline loops: CDR1 SNHLY, CDR2 FYNNEI. The germline V and J ends were trimmed by 7 bases and 1 base, with 10 bases remaining between them. The CDR3 runs 13 residues. CDR3 coding DNA: TGTGCCAGCACTGTACAACCGAACACTGAAGCTTTCTTT. Translating it yields CASTVQPNTEAFF. Together with reference TRBV2 and TRBJ1-1, the CDR3 gives the full variable domain: EPEVTQTPSHQVTQMGQEVILRCVPISNHLYFYWYRQILGQKVEFLVSFYNNEISEKSEIFDDQFSVERPDGSNFTLKIRSTKLEDSAMYFCASTVQPNTEAFFGQGTRLTVV.

J is TRBJ2-7 and V is TRBV14, with 7 bases aligning to TRBD1. With 2 bases clipped from V and 6 bases from J, the junction kept 10 bases outside the gene matches. The CDR3 extends over 15 amino acids. Germline-derived CDR1 and CDR2 are SGHDN and FVKESK. The CDR3 protein is CASSQKRQGRIEQYF. Here the CDR3 DNA reads TGTGCCAGCAGCCAAAAGAGACAGGGTCGTATCGAGCAGTACTTC. The full variable domain, completed using reference TRBV14 and TRBJ2-7, is EAGVTQFPSHSVIEKGQTVTLRCDPISGHDNLYWYRRVMGKEIKFLLHFVKESKQDESGMPNNRFLAERTGGTYSTLKVQPAELEDSGVYFCASSQKRQGRIEQYFGPGTRLTVT.

The table lists this clone with a few counts. The identical CDR3 is also encoded by other nucleotide sequences in the sample. V is TRBV5-6 and J is TRBJ2-7; D assignment may be TRBD1 or TRBD2 (6 bases each). This CDR3 is 14 amino acids long. The V gene's germline CDR1 is SGHDT and CDR2 YYEEEE. Trimming took off 2 bases at V and 0 bases at J, with 9 bases between the two ends. The CDR3 protein is CASSFGGASYEQYF. CDR3 nucleotide sequence: TGTGCCAGCAGCTTCGGGGGCGCCTCCTACGAGCAGTACTTC. Full variable domain (rest looked up from reference TRBV5-6 and TRBJ2-7): DAGVTQSPTHLIKTRGQQVTLRCSPKSGHDTVSWYQQALGQGPQFIFQYYEEEERQRGNFPDRFSGHQFPNYSSELNVNALLLGDSALYLCASSFGGASYEQYFGPGTRLTVT.

This sequence joins TRBV6-4 and TRBJ2-1, with 7 bases identical to TRBD2. Germline V gives CDR1 MRHNA, CDR2 SNTAGT. CDR3 length equals 15 residues. After removal of 5 bases from V and 3 bases from J, the junction contained 7 bases not matched to a gene. CDR3 amino acids: CASSRERGHYNEQFF. The CDR3 DNA is TGTGCCAGCAGTAGGGAGCGGGGCCACTACAATGAGCAGTTCTTC.

The rearrangement links TRBV5-4 to TRBJ2-1; D possibly corresponds to TRBD2 (6 bases). CDR3 length equals 15 residues. The V gene's germline CDR1 is SGHNT and CDR2 YYREEE (reference sequence). With 5 bases removed from V and 5 bases from J, the gap between germline ends came to 17 bases. Written as DNA, the CDR3 is TGTGCCAGCAGTCGGGGGTACCCACCGGACAATGAGCAGTTCTTC. It specifies CASSRGYPPDNEQFF.

This clone was found a few times. The same CDR3 is also encoded by other DNA sequences in this sample. V gene TRBV6-5 combines with J gene TRBJ2-7; TRBD1 is a possible D gene (6 bases). There are 13 residues in the CDR3. Trimming took off 6 bases at V and 4 bases at J, with 13 bases between the two ends. Germline-derived CDR1 and CDR2 are MNHEY and SVGAGI. The DNA for the CDR3 is TGTGCCAGCAGCTTGGACAGCCGATACGAGCAGTACTTC. This codes for CASSLDSRYEQYF.

This clone appeared a few times. CDR3 in amino acids: CSARRDVEQYF. CDR3 DNA: TGCAGTGCTAGGCGCGACGTCGAGCAGTACTTC. The chain carries TRBV20-1 and TRBJ2-7, with D uncertain. The V gene lost 3 bases and the J gene lost 6 bases, with 9 bases spanning the gap. The CDR3 runs to 11 residues. Germline assignment: CDR1 DFQATT and CDR2 SNEGSKA (reference sequence).

For the CDR3, the DNA is TGTGCCTGGAAACAGGACAGAGGAAACACCATATATTTT. Translation: CAWKQDRGNTIYF. This chain joins TRBV30 and TRBJ1-3, with D perhaps TRBD1 (6 bases). Germline CDR1 GTSNPN, CDR2 SVGIG (reference sequence). The CDR3 extends over 13 amino acids. The V gene lost 4 bases and the J gene lost 4 bases, with 11 bases spanning the gap.

The chain uses TRBV5-1 and TRBJ2-1, with 11 nucleotides matching TRBD2. Germline assignment: CDR1 SGHRS and CDR2 YFSETQ. The J segment lost 4 bases and the V segment lost 1 base, leaving 1 base of the junction unmatched. This CDR3 is 15 amino acids long. DNA for the CDR3: TGCGCCAGCAGCTTGCCTAGCGGGGGGTACAATGAGCAGTTCTTC. Translation gives CASSLPSGGYNEQFF.

This chain connects TRBV9 to TRBJ2-7; no clear D gene. Germline loops: CDR1 SGDLS, CDR2 YYNGEE. V lost 0 bases, J lost 3 bases, and 7 bases lay in between. This CDR3 spans 13 amino acids. The CDR3 is CASSVGSYYEQYF. The CDR3 DNA follows: TGTGCCAGCAGCGTAGGAAGTTACTACGAGCAGTACTTC.

The chain employs TRBV27 and TRBJ2-7, with D possibly called TRBD1 or TRBD2 (5 bases each). The V gene lost 5 bases and the J gene lost 4 bases, with 15 bases spanning the gap. The V gene's germline CDR1 is MNHEY and CDR2 SMNVEV (reference sequence). This CDR3 is 14 amino acids long. The CDR3 region is CASSRNRGGYEQYF. For the CDR3, the DNA is TGTGCCAGCAGTCGGAACCGGGGCGGATACGAGCAGTACTTC.

V gene TRBV5-4 combines with J gene TRBJ2-5, with D uncertain. The CDR3 is 15 residues long. The ends were cut back, 0 bases at V and 3 bases at J, with 12 bases in the middle. CDR1 is SGHNT, CDR2 YYREEE, per germline (reference sequence). DNA of the CDR3: TGTGCCAGCAGCTTGGATCGTTGGGCGAAAGAGACCCAGTACTTC. This translates into CASSLDRWAKETQYF. The entire variable domain, with the rest obtained from reference TRBV5-4 and TRBJ2-5, is as follows: ETGVTQSPTHLIKTRGQQVTLRCSSQSGHNTVSWYQQALGQGPQFIFQYYREEENGRGNFPPRFSGLQFPNYSSELNVNALELDDSALYLCASSLDRWAKETQYFGPGTRLLVL.

The chain links TRBV28 to TRBJ1-1; D gene uncertain. V lost 3 bases, J lost 2 bases, and 10 bases lay in between. CDR3 length: 14 amino acids. Germline lookup yields CDR1 MDHEN and CDR2 SYDVKM. The CDR3 nucleotides are TGTGCCAGCAGTTTCGTAACAGCTAACACTGAAGCTTTCTTT. It translates to CASSFVTANTEAFF.